The entry that follows covers one T cell receptor (beta chain) sequence. The assay was immunoSEQ multiplex PCR, and TCRdb's table has in-frame clones only and misses some. The table includes about 140,000 clones, 80% to 90% detected once. There are 16 residues in the CDR3. Looked up from germline, CDR1 is LGHDT and CDR2 is YNNKEL (reference sequence). The germline V and J ends were trimmed by 1 base and 1 base, with 13 bases remaining between them. The data derive from a study of blood T cell repertoires in COVID-19. Study as a whole: Sites across the United States, Italy and Spain contributed samples from acute and convalescent COVID-19.

Assignments of participants to cohorts depended upon their own reported clinical history. The TCR was taken from a woman in her forties or fifties with acute COVID-19. The chain joins TRBV3-1 (or the pseudogene TRBV3-2) to TRBJ2-5, with a tentative D call TRBD2 (5 bases). The specimen was PBMCs or T cells enriched from blood (not recorded which). CDR3 protein: CASSQGVASGQETQYF. DNA for the CDR3: TGTGCCAGCAGCCAAGGGGTGGCCAGCGGCCAAGAGACCCAGTACTTC.